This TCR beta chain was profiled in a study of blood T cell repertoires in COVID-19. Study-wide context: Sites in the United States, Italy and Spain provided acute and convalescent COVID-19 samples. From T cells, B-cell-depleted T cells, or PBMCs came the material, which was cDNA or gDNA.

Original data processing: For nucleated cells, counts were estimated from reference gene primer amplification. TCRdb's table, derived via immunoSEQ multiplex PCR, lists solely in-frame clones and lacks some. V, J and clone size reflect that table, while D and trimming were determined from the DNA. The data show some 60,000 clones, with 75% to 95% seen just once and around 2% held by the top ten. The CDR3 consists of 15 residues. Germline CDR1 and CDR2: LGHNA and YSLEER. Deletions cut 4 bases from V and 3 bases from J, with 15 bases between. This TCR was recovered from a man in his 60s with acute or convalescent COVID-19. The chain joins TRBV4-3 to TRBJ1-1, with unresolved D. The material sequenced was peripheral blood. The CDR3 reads CASSRSRQTHTEAFF. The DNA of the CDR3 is TGCGCCAGCAGCCGAAGTAGACAAACCCACACTGAAGCTTTCTTT.